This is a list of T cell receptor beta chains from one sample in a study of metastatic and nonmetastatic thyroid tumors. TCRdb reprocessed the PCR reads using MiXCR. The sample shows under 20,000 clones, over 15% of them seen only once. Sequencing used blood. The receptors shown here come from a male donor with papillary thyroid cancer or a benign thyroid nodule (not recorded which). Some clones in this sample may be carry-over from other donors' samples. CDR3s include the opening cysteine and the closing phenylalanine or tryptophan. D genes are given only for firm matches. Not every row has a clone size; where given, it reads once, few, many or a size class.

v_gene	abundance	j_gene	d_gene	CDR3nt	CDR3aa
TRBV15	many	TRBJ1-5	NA	TGTGCCACCAGCAGACCTTCCACTCAGCCCCAGCATTTT	CATSRPSTQPQHF
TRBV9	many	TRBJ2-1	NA	TGTGCCAGCAGCGTGAGGGGACTTTTCTCCTACAATGAGCAGTTCTTC	CASSVRGLFSYNEQFF
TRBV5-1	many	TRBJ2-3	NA	TGCGCCAGCAGCATACGCTGGCCGTCTAGCACAGATACGCAGTATTTT	CASSIRWPSSTDTQYF
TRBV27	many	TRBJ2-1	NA	TGTGCCAGCAGTGTGGGACTTCTCCTATACAATGAGCAGTTCTTC	CASSVGLLLYNEQFF
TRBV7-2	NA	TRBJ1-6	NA	TGTGCCAGCAGCCTCGGACAGAGAGAGGCATCACCCCTCAACTTT	CASSLGQREASPLNF
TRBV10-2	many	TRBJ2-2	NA	TGCGCCAGCAGATACGGAGGGACCGGGGAGCTGTTTTTT	CASRYGGTGELFF
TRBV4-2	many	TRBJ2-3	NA	TGTGCCAGCAGCCAAGATCGGCCTAGTAGGGATACGCAGTATTTT	CASSQDRPSRDTQYF
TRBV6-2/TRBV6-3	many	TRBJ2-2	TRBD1	TGTGCCAGCAGTTCGGGACAGGGGGGGCTCGGGGAGCTGTTTTTT	CASSSGQGGLGELFF
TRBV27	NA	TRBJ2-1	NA	TGTGCCAGCAGAGGGATCAATGAGCAGTTCTTC	CASRGINEQFF
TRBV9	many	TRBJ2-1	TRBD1	TGTGCCAGCAGCGTAGTAGGACAGGTCAATGAGCAGTTCTTC	CASSVVGQVNEQFF
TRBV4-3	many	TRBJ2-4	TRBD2	TGCGCCAGCAGCCAAGATTGGACTAGCGGGAGGGCCGGAAACATTCAGTACTTC	CASSQDWTSGRAGNIQYF
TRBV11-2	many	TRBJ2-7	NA	TGTGCCAGCAGCCCCGGGGGAGTCCCCTACGAGCAGTACTTC	CASSPGGVPYEQYF
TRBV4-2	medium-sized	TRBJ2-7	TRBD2	TGTGCCAGCAGCCAAGAGCTCCGGGAGGGCAGGAGCGAGCAGTACTTC	CASSQELREGRSEQYF
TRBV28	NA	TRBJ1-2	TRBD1	TGTGCCAGCAGTTTCCGGACAGGGGTTGGCTATGGCTACACCTTC	CASSFRTGVGYGYTF
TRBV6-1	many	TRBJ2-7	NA	TGTGCCAGTCGCCGGACTACAACCTCCTACGAGCAGTACTTC	CASRRTTTSYEQYF
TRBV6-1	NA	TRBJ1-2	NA	TGTGCCAGCAGGTTTGGACTTGATGGCTACACCTTC	CASRFGLDGYTF
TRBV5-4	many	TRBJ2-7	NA	TGTGCCAGCAGCTTGGGGTTCGACGGGTTTTCTACCTACGAGCAGTACTTC	CASSLGFDGFSTYEQYF
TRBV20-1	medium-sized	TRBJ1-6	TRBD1	TGCAGTGCTAGAGATCAGGGGGCTATCTATAATTCACCCCTCCACTTT	CSARDQGAIYNSPLHF
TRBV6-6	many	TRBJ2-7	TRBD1	TGTGCCAGCAGTTACTCGGGGACAGTTTCCTACGAGCAGTACTTC	CASSYSGTVSYEQYF
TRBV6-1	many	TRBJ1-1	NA	TGTGCCAGCTGTGTCTTCCCGGCTCGGACTGAAACTTTCTTT	CASCVFPARTETFF
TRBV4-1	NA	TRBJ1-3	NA	TGCGCCAGCAGCCAAGATAGAAGCACCATATATTTT	CASSQDRSTIYF
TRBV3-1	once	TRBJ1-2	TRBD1	TGTGCCAGCAGCCAAGCCGGGACAGGGAACTATGGCTACACCTTC	CASSQAGTGNYGYTF
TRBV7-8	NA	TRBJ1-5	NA	TGTGCCAGCAGCTTAGTTTTGTGGCGGACTAGCAATCAGCCCCAGCATTTT	CASSLVLWRTSNQPQHF
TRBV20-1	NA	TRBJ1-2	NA	TGCAGTGCTAGAGAAGGGACCCTAGGGGGCTACACCTTC	CSAREGTLGGYTF
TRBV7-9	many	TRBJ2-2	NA	TGTGCCAGCAGCTTAGTTATGTCCGGGGAGCTGTTTTTT	CASSLVMSGELFF
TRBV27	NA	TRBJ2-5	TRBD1	TGTGCCAGCAGTCCCCAGGACAGGGCATACCAAGAGACCCAGTACTTC	CASSPQDRAYQETQYF
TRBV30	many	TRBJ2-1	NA	TGTGCCTGGAGATCGGGGAACGACTACAATGAGCAGTTCTTC	CAWRSGNDYNEQFF
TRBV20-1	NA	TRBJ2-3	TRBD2	TGCAGTGCTAGAGGACTAGCGGTGGCCTCTAATTTT	CSARGLAVASNF
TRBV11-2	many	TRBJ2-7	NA	TGTGCCAGCAGCTTAGGAGGCTCAGACTACGAGCAGTACTTC	CASSLGGSDYEQYF
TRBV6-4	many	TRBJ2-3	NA	TGTGCCAGCAGTGACTCTGCTGGCTCTACAGATACGCAGTATTTT	CASSDSAGSTDTQYF
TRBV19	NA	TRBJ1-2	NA	TGTGCCAGCAGGAGAATATCCTCTTTGAATGGCTACACCTTC	CASRRISSLNGYTF
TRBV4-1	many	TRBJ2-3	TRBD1	TGCGCCAGCAGCCAAGTGACAGGGGTCCTCACAGATACGCAGTATTTT	CASSQVTGVLTDTQYF
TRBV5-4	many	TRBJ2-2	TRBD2	TGTGCCAGCCCTGGCTCGACTAGCGGGAGGGCCGGTAACACCGGGGAGCTGTTTTTT	CASPGSTSGRAGNTGELFF
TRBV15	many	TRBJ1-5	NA	TGTGCCACCAGCAGAGATTGGCTTGGAGGGTCTGGTCAGCCCCAGCATTTT	CATSRDWLGGSGQPQHF
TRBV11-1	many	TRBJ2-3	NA	TGTGCCACCCCCTCTCCTCAGGGAGCTAGCACAGATACGCAGTATTTT	CATPSPQGASTDTQYF
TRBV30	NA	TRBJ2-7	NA	TGTGCCTGGAGTGCTAGGGGGGATGCCGGGGAGCTGTACTTC	CAWSARGDAGELYF
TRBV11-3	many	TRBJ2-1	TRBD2	TGTGCCAGCAGCTTAGATCACGGACTAGCGGGAGCTGATGAGCAGTTCTTC	CASSLDHGLAGADEQFF
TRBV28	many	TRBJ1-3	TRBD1	TGTGCCAGCAGTTTAGCGGGGACAGGGTTGAACACCATATATTTT	CASSLAGTGLNTIYF
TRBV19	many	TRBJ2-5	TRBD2	TGTGCCAGTAGGTTAGCGGGAGTAGAGACCCAGTACTTC	CASRLAGVETQYF
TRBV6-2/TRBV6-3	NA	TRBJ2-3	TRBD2	TGTACCAGCAGTCCCACGACTAGCGGTGGGACAGATACGCAGTATTTT	CTSSPTTSGGTDTQYF
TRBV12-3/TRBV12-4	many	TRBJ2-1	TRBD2	TGTGCCAGCAGACCCATAGCGGGAGTAGGAAGTGAGCAGTTCTTC	CASRPIAGVGSEQFF
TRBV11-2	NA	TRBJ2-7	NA	TGTGCCTGCAGCTTAGGTGCCAGCGGACATGCCTACGAGAACTACTTC	CACSLGASGHAYENYF
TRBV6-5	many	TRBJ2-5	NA	TGTGCCAGCAGTTACACGCCACAACCCCAGGGAAAGTTAGGAGAGACCCAGTACTTC	CASSYTPQPQGKLGETQYF
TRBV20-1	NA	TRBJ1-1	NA	TGCTGTGCTAGGAGGGGCACTGAAGCTTTCTTT	CCARRGTEAFF
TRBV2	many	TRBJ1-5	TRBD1	TGTGCCAGCAGTGATGAGGGGGCCAAGCAGCCCCAGCATTTT	CASSDEGAKQPQHF
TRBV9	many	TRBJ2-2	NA	TGTGCCAGCAGCGCCATCACAGGGACCGGGGAGCTGTTTTTT	CASSAITGTGELFF
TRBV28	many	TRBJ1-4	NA	TGTGCCAGCAGTTTATCGGGGACGCTGGCTCGGAAACTGTTTTTT	CASSLSGTLARKLFF
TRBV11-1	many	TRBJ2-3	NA	TGTGCCAGCAGCTCCCGACTCTGGAGGTATTCAGATACGCAGTATTTT	CASSSRLWRYSDTQYF
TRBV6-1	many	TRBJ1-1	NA	TGTGCCAGCAGTCCAAGTCCCTTTGGGAACACTGAAGCTTTCTTT	CASSPSPFGNTEAFF
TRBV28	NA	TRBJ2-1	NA	TGTGCCAGCACCACACTTGACAGATACTACAATGAGCAGTTCTTC	CASTTLDRYYNEQFF
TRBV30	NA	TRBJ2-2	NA	TGTGCCTGGAGTGGTAGGGACGCCGGGGAGCTGTTTTTT	CAWSGRDAGELFF
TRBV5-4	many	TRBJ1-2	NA	TGTGCCAGCAGCCCGGACACGAACTATGGCTACACCTTC	CASSPDTNYGYTF
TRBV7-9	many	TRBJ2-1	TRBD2	TGTGCCAGCAGCTTAAGGACTAGCGGGAGGTGGCATGAGCAGTTCTTC	CASSLRTSGRWHEQFF
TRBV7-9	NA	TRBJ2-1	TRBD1	TGTGCCAGCAGCTATGGACAGGGTGTGGATGAGCAGTTCTTC	CASSYGQGVDEQFF
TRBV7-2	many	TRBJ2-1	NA	TGTGCCAGCAGCTTTTTCTCTCGGACTACCCTTGGGGAGCAGTTCTTC	CASSFFSRTTLGEQFF